This entry lists 17 T cell receptor beta chains sequenced from one sample in a study of blood T cell repertoires in COVID-19. The table came from immunoSEQ multiplex PCR; TCRdb's copy has only in-frame clones and leaves some out. The table records 65,000 to 95,000 clones, over 70% of them present only once. The sequenced sample was peripheral blood. These receptors came from a human donor in a cohort sampled during active COVID-19.

The rearrangement uses TRBV11-2 and TRBJ1-1; D might be TRBD1 (5 bases). The CDR3 is 15 residues long. The germline V gene has CDR1 SGHAT and CDR2 FQNNGV. Trimming took off 2 bases at V and 10 bases at J, with 20 bases between the two ends. The CDR3 sequence is CASSLRRAASQGAFF. The DNA of the CDR3 is TGTGCCAGCAGCTTACGCCGTGCGGCGTCTCAGGGAGCTTTCTTT.

The chain couples TRBV11-1 to TRBJ2-1; 11 nucleotides align to TRBD2. The V segment lost 3 bases and the J segment 2 bases; nucleotides outside the gene matches: 3. The CDR3 consists of 16 residues. Germline assignment: CDR1 SGHAT and CDR2 FQDESV (reference sequence). CDR3 bases: TGTGCCAGCAGCTTGAATAGCGGGGGGGCCTACAATGAGCAGTTCTTC. Residues: CASSLNSGGAYNEQFF.

This clone has more than one count but fewer than ten. The CDR3 reads CASSFPSGQGQEGDTQYF. CDR3 nucleotide sequence: TGTGCCAGCAGCTTCCCATCCGGACAGGGGCAAGAGGGAGATACGCAGTATTTT. V and J are TRBV28 and TRBJ2-3, with 9 bases matching TRBD1. The germline gives CDR1 MDHEN, CDR2 SYDVKM. V was pared by 6 bases and J by 5 bases, with 18 bases of the junction left unmatched. The CDR3 is 18 amino acids.

The chain combines TRBV6-6 with TRBJ2-3; no definite D call. Trimming removed 4 bases at V and 6 bases at J, with 17 bases between. The CDR3 is 15 residues long. Germline CDR1 is MNHNY and CDR2 is SVGAGI (reference sequence). The CDR3 region is CASSSVDMGPDTQYF. The CDR3 DNA sequence: TGTGCCAGCAGTTCCGTAGATATGGGCCCCGATACGCAGTATTTT.

This chain uses TRBV4-2 with TRBJ1-1; D is possibly TRBD1 (6 bases). CDR3 size: 15 residues. Germline values: CDR1 LGHNA, CDR2 YNFKEQ. Trimming removed 4 bases at V and 4 bases at J, with 16 bases between. The CDR3 nucleotides are TGTGCCAGCAGCCGCGAGGTGGGGGCAGGCACTGAAGCTTTCTTT. Residues: CASSREVGAGTEAFF.

The CDR3 DNA sequence: TGTGCCAGCAGCTTAGCGGCGGTGGAAGATACGCAGTATTTT. It encodes CASSLAAVEDTQYF. This sequence joins TRBV7-9 and TRBJ2-3, with D uncertain. Looked up from germline, CDR1 is SEHNR and CDR2 is FQNEAQ (reference sequence). The V gene lost 0 bases and the J gene lost 5 bases, with 9 bases spanning the gap. CDR3 size: 14 residues.

The rearrangement uses TRBV15 and TRBJ2-7; 8 positions agree with TRBD1. V shed 0 bases and J 3 bases; nucleotides not matched to a gene: 7. The germline V gene has CDR1 LNHNV and CDR2 YYDKDF (reference sequence). This CDR3 is 16 amino acids long. The CDR3 is CATSRDRGTGGYEQYF. CDR3 DNA sequence: TGTGCCACCAGCAGAGATCGTGGAACAGGGGGCTACGAGCAGTACTTC.

Ten or more counts support this clone. The gene calls are TRBV27 and TRBJ2-1, with 13 bases that match TRBD2. CDR1 is MNHEY and CDR2 is SMNVEV in the germline V gene (reference sequence). J was trimmed by 9 bases and V by 5 bases; bases with no gene match: 7. CDR3 length: 15 amino acids. The CDR3 DNA is TGTGCCAGCAGTCCCGAGGGACTAGCGGGAAGTGAGCAGTTCTTC. It specifies CASSPEGLAGSEQFF.

This sequence joins TRBV12-3 or TRBV12-4 and TRBJ1-5, with a tentative D call TRBD1 (5 bases). Trimming removed 5 bases from V and 6 bases from J, with 11 bases in between. CDR3 length: 13 amino acids. DNA of the CDR3: TGTGCCAGCAGTCCCGGGGGACGTCAGCCCCAGCATTTT. This sequence encodes CASSPGGRQPQHF.

The V call is TRBV18, the J call TRBJ2-5; tentatively, D is TRBD2 (5 bases). Germline V lookup: CDR1 KGHSH, CDR2 LQKENI. The germline V and J ends were trimmed by 6 bases and 5 bases, with 25 bases remaining between them. The CDR3 loop spans 17 amino acids. The CDR3 nucleotides are TGTGCCAGCTCCTGGTTCGGAGGCGGAGACTACGGGGAGACCCAGTACTTC. Translating gives CASSWFGGGDYGETQYF.

Points on this clone: One end of the junction fails to match germline, which may point to a read error. Here the CDR3 DNA reads TGTGCCAGCACCTTACTAGCGGGGGGGGTCACAGATACGCAGTATTTT. Encoded protein: CASTLLAGGVTDTQYF. The chain uses TRBV7-9 and TRBJ2-3; TRBD2 matches 13 bases. Germline V lookup: CDR1 SEHNR, CDR2 FQNEAQ (reference sequence). The CDR3 loop spans 16 amino acids.

The genes are TRBV11-2 and TRBJ1-1, with a possible D match to TRBD1 (5 bases). Trimming stripped 0 bases from V and 6 bases from J, with 20 bases between. The CDR3 consists of 17 residues. Germline CDR1 and CDR2: SGHAT and FQNNGV. CDR3 DNA sequence: TGTGCCAGCAGCTTAGAGGGGGGGTCGGCCCGAGGGTCTGAAGCTTTCTTT. Translated, it gives CASSLEGGSARGSEAFF. Using reference TRBV11-2 and TRBJ1-1 for the parts outside the CDR3, the full variable domain is EAGVAQSPRYKIIEKRQSVAFWCNPISGHATLYWYQQILGQGPKLLIQFQNNGVVDDSQLPKDRFSAERLKGVDSTLKIQPAKLEDSAVYLCASSLEGGSARGSEAFFGQGTRLTVV.

The gene calls are TRBV5-1 and TRBJ1-2, with D perhaps TRBD1 (6 bases). CDR1 and CDR2 from the germline V gene are SGHRS and YFSETQ. The CDR3 contains 16 residues. V dropped 4 bases and J dropped 0 bases, with 16 bases sitting between them. The CDR3 DNA follows: TGCGCCAGCAGCCAGGCGGACAGAACCTCTAACTATGGCTACACCTTC. Translating it yields CASSQADRTSNYGYTF.

The V gene is TRBV19, the J gene TRBJ2-7; TRBD1 matches at 7 bases. With 1 base clipped from V and 0 bases from J, the junction kept 3 bases outside the gene matches. The CDR3 is made up of 15 amino acids. Germline CDR1 LNHDA, CDR2 SQIVND (reference sequence). The CDR3 region has the DNA TGTGCCAGTAGTATAGGAGGGGGCTTCTCCTACGAGCAGTACTTC. This translates into CASSIGGGFSYEQYF.

This clone has only one observation. The J gene is TRBJ2-1, the V gene TRBV24-1; the match to TRBD1 covers 7 bases. The germline V gene has CDR1 KGHDR and CDR2 SFDVKD. J gave up 5 bases and V 1 base, and 7 bases lay outside the gene matches. CDR3 length: 16 residues. The CDR3: CATSDFRDSFDNEQFF. The CDR3 nucleotides are TGTGCCACCAGTGATTTCCGGGACAGCTTTGACAATGAGCAGTTCTTC.

The chain has TRBV5-6 and TRBJ2-7, with a weak D call TRBD1 (6 bases). V shed 3 bases and J shed 6 bases, with 7 bases lying between them. CDR1 and CDR2 (germline): SGHDT, YYEEEE. This CDR3 region has 11 residues. The DNA of the CDR3 is TGTGCCAGCAGCTCAGGGGTCGAGCAGTACTTC. Translated, it gives CASSSGVEQYF.

The genes are TRBV6-6 and TRBJ2-7, with 11 nucleotides matching TRBD1. The CDR3 is 15 residues long. V dropped 2 bases and J dropped 3; count of bases not matched to a gene: 3. Germline CDR1 is MNHNY and CDR2 is SVGAGI (reference sequence). CDR3 residues: CASSYGGTGGYEQYF. CDR3 DNA sequence: TGTGCCAGCAGTTACGGGGGGACAGGGGGCTACGAGCAGTACTTC.